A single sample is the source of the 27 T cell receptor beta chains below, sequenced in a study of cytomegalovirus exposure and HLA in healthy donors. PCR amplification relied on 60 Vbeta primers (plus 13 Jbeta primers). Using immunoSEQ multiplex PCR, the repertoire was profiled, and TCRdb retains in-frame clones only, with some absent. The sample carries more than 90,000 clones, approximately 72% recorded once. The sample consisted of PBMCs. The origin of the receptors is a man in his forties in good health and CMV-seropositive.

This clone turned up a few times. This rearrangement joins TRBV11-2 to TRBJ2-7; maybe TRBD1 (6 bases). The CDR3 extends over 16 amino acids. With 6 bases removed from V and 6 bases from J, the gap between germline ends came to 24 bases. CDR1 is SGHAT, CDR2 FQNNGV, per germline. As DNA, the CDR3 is TGTGCCAGCAGAGGGGTTAGGGGGACCCTTCCCGCCGAGCAGTACTTC. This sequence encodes CASRGVRGTLPAEQYF.

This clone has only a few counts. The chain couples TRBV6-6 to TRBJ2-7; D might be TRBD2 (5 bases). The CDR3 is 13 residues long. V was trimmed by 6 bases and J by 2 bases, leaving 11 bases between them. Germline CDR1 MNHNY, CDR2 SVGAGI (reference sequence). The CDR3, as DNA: TGTGCCAGCAGCCCAGCGGCTGCCTACGAGCAGTACTTC. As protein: CASSPAAAYEQYF.

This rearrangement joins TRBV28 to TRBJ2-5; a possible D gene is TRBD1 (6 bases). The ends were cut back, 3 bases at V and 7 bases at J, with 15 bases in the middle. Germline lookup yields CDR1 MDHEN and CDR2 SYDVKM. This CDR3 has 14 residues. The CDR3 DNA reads TGTGCCAGCAGTTTCCAGGGGACGAGGGTGACCCAGTACTTC. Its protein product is CASSFQGTRVTQYF.

The CDR3 region is CASRNAAEPQGTEAFF. The CDR3 nucleotides are TGTGCCAGCAGAAATGCTGCGGAGCCCCAGGGCACTGAAGCTTTCTTT. The chain uses TRBV2 and TRBJ1-1, with D possibly matching TRBD1 (5 bases). CDR3 size: 16 residues. The ends were cut back, 6 bases at V and 4 bases at J, with 21 bases in the middle. Germline loops: CDR1 SNHLY, CDR2 FYNNEI.

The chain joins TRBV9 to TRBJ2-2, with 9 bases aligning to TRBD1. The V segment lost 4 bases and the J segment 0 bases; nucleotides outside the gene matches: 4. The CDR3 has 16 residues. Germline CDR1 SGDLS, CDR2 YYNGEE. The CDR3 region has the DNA TGTGCCAGCAGCTTTCGGACAGGGGCGAACACCGGGGAGCTGTTTTTT. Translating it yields CASSFRTGANTGELFF. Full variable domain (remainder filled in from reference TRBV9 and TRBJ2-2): DSGVTQTPKHLITATGQRVTLRCSPRSGDLSVYWYQQSLDQGLQFLIQYYNGEERAKGNILERFSAQQFPDLHSELNLSSLELGDSALYFCASSFRTGANTGELFFGEGSRLTVL.

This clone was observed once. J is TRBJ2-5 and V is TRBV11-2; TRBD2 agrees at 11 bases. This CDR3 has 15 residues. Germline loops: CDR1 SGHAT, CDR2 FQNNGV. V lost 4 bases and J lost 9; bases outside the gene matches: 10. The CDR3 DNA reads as TGTGCCAGCAGCTCGCTAGCGGGGGGATCGATGGCCCAGTACTTC. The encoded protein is CASSSLAGGSMAQYF.

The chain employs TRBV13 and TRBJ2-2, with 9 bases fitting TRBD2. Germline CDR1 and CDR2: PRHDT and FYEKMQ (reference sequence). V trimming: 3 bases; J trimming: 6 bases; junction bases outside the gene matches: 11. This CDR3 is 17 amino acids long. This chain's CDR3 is CASSFPEAGGVAGELFF. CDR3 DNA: TGTGCCAGCAGCTTCCCAGAAGCGGGAGGCGTTGCCGGGGAGCTGTTTTTT.

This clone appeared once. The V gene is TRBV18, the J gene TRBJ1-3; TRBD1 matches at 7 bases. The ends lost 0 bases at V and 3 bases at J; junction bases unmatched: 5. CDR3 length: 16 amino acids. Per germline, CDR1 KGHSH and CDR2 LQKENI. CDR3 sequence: CASSPPQGGDGNTIYF. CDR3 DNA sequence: TGTGCCAGCTCACCACCCCAGGGGGGAGATGGAAACACCATATATTTT.

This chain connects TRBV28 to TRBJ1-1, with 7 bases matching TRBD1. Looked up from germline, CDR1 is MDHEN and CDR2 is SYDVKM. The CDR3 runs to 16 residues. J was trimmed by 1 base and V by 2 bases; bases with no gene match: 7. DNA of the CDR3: TGTGCCAGCAGTTTAGATTCGAGGGGGCGGAACACTGAAGCTTTCTTT. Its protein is CASSLDSRGRNTEAFF.

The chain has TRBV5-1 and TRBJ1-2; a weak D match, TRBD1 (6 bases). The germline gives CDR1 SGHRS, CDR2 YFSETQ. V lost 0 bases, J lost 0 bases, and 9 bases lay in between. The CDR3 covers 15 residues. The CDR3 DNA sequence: TGCGCCAGCAGCTTGGGTGGGGGCGCTAACTATGGCTACACCTTC. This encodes CASSLGGGANYGYTF.

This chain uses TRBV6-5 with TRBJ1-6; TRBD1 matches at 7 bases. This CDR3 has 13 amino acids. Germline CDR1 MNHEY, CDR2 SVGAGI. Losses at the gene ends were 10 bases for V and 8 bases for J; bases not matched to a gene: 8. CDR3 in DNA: TGTGCCACTGGGGACAGACCACATTCACCCCTCCACTTT. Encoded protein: CATGDRPHSPLHF.

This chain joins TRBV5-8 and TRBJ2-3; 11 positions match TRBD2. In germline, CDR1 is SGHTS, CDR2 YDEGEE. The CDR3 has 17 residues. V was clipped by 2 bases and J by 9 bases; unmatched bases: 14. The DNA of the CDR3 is TGTGCCAGCAGCTTTCGCGGGCTAGCGGGGGGCCCAAGCACGCAGTATTTT. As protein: CASSFRGLAGGPSTQYF.

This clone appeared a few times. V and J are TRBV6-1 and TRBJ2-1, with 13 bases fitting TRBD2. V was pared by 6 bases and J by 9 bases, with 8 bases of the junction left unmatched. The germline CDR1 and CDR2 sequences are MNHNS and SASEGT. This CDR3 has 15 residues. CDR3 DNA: TGTGCCAGCAGCAGGACTAGCGGGAGCATCGGTGAGCAGTTCTTC. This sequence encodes CASSRTSGSIGEQFF.

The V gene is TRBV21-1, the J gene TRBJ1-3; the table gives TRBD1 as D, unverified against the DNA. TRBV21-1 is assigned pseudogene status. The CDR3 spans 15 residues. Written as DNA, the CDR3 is TGTGCCAGCAGCAAAGGAAGGGGGTTTGGAAACACCATATATTTT. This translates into CASSKGRGFGNTIYF.

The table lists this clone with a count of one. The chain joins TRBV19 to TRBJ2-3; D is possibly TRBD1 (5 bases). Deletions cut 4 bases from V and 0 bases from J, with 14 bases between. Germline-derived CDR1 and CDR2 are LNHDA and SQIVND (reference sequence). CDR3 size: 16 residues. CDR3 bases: TGTGCCAGTAGTAGTAACAGGCATCTAAGCACAGATACGCAGTATTTT. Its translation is CASSSNRHLSTDTQYF. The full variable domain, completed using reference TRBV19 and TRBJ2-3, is DGGITQSPKYLFRKEGQNVTLSCEQNLNHDAMYWYRQDPGQGLRLIYYSQIVNDFQKGDIAEGYSVSREKKESFPLTVTSAQKNPTAFYLCASSSNRHLSTDTQYFGPGTRLTVL.

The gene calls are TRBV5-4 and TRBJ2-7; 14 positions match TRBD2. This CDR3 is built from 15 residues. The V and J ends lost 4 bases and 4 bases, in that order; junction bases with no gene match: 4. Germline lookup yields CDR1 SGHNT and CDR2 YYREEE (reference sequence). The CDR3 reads CASSPRTSGGYEQYF. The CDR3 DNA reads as TGTGCCAGCAGCCCCCGGACTAGCGGGGGGTACGAGCAGTACTTC.

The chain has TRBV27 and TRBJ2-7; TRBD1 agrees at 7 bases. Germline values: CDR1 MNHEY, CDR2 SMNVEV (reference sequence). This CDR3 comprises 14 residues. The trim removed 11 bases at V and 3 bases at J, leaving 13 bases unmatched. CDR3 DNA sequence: TGTGCCGCAATATGGACAGGTCATATCTACGAGCAGTACTTC. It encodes CAAIWTGHIYEQYF.

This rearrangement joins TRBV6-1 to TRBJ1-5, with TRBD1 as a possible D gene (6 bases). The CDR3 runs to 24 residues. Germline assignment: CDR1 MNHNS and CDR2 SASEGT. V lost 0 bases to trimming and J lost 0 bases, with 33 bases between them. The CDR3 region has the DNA TGTGCCAGCAGTGAAGCAGGAACGGGACAATTTGTCCCTTGGGGCTTTTATAGCAATCAGCCCCAGCATTTT. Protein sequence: CASSEAGTGQFVPWGFYSNQPQHF.

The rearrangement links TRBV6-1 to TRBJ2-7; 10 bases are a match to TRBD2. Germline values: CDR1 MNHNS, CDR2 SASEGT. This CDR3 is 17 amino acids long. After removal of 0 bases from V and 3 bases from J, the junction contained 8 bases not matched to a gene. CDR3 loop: CASSEAPSGRAGYEQYF. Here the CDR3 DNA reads TGTGCCAGCAGTGAAGCGCCTAGCGGGAGAGCGGGCTACGAGCAGTACTTC.

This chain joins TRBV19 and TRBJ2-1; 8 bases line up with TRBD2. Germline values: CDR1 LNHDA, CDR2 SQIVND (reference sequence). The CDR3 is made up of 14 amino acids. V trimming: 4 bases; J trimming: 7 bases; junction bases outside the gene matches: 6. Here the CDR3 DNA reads TGTGCCAGTAGTAGGGGACTAGAAAGGAATGAGCAGTTCTTC. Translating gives CASSRGLERNEQFF. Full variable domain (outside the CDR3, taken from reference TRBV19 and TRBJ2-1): DGGITQSPKYLFRKEGQNVTLSCEQNLNHDAMYWYRQDPGQGLRLIYYSQIVNDFQKGDIAEGYSVSREKKESFPLTVTSAQKNPTAFYLCASSRGLERNEQFFGPGTRLTVL.

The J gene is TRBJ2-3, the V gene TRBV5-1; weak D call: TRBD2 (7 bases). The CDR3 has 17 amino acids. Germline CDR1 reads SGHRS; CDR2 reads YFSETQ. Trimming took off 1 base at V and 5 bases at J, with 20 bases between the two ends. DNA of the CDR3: TGCGCCAGCAGCTTGTTGCGGGGGCTGAGTGAGGGAGATACGCAGTATTTT. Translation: CASSLLRGLSEGDTQYF.

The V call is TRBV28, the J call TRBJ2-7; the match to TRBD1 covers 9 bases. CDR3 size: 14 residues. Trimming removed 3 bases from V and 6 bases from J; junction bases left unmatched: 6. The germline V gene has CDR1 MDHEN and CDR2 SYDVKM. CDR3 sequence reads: CASSFSQGAFEQYF. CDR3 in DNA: TGTGCCAGCAGTTTTTCACAGGGGGCTTTCGAGCAGTACTTC.

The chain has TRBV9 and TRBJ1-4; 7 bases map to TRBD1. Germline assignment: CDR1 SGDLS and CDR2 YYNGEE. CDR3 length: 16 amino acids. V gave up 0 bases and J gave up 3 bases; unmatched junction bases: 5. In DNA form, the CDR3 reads TGTGCCAGCAGCGTAGATCCCGGGACAGCTAATGAAAAACTGTTTTTT. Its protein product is CASSVDPGTANEKLFF. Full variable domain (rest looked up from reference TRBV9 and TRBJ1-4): DSGVTQTPKHLITATGQRVTLRCSPRSGDLSVYWYQQSLDQGLQFLIQYYNGEERAKGNILERFSAQQFPDLHSELNLSSLELGDSALYFCASSVDPGTANEKLFFGSGTQLSVL.

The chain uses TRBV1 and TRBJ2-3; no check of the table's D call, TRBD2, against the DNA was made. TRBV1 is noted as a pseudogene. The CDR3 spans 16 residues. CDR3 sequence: CTSSQGMAGGQDTQYF. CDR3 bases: TGCACCAGCAGCCAAGGTATGGCGGGGGGGCAAGATACGCAGTATTTT.

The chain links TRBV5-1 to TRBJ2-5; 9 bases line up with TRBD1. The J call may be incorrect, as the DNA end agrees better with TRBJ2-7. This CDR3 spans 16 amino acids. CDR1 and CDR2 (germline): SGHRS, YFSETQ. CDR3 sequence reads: CASSLDWDRVANEQYF. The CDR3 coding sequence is TGCGCCAGCAGCTTGGATTGGGACAGGGTAGCCAACGAGCAGTACTTC.

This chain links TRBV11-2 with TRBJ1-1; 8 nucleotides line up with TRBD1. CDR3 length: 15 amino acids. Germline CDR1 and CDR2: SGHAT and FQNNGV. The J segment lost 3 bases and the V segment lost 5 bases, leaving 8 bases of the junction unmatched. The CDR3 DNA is TGTGCCAGCAGCAGACAGGGGCTGGGGGACACTGAAGCTTTCTTT. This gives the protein CASSRQGLGDTEAFF.

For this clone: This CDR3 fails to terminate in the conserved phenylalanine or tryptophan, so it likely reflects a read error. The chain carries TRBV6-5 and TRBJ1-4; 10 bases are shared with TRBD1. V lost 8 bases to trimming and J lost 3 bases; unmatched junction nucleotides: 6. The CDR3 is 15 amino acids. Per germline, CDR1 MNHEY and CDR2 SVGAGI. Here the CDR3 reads CASRQGAAANEKLFL. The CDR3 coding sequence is TGTGCCAGCCGACAGGGGGCAGCAGCTAATGAAAAACTGTTTCTT.